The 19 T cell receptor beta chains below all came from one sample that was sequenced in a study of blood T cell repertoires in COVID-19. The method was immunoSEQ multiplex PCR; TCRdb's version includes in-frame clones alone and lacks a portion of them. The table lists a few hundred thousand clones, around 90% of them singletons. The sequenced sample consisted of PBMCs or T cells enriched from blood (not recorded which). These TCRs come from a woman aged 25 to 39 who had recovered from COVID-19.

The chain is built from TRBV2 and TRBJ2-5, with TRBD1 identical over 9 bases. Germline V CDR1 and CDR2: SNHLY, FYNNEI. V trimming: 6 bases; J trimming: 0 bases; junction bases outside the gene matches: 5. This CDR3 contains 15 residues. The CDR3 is CASSSDRGDQETQYF. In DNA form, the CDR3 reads TGTGCCAGCAGCAGTGACAGGGGGGACCAAGAGACCCAGTACTTC.

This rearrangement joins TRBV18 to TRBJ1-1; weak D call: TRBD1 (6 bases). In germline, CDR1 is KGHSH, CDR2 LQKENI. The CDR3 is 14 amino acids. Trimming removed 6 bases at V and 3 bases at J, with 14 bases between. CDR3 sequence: CASSPTGRDTEAFF. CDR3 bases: TGTGCCAGCTCGCCCACAGGGAGGGACACTGAAGCTTTCTTT.

The CDR3 coding sequence is TGTGCCAGCAGTGACCTTGGGCCCTCCGATGGCTACACCTTC. Protein: CASSDLGPSDGYTF. The genes are TRBV28 and TRBJ1-2, with D unresolved. CDR1 is MDHEN and CDR2 is SYDVKM in the germline V gene. The CDR3 is made up of 14 amino acids. Trimming stripped 5 bases from V and 6 bases from J, with 16 bases between.

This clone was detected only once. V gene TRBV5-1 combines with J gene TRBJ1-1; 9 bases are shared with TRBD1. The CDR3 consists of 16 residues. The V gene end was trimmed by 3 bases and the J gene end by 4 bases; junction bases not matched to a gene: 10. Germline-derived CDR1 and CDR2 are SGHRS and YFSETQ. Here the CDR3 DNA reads TGCGCCAGCAGCTCGGGACAGGGTGACTCAAGCACTGAAGCTTTCTTT. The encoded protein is CASSSGQGDSSTEAFF.

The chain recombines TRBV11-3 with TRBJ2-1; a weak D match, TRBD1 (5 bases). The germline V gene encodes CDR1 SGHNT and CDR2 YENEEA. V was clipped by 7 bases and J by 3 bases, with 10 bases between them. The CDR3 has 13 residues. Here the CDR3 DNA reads TGTGCCAGCAACCAGGGATACTACAATGAGCAGTTCTTC. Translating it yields CASNQGYYNEQFF.

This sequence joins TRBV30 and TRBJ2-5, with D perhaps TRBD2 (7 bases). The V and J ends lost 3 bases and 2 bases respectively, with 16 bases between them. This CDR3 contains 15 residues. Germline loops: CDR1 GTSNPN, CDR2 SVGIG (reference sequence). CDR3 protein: CAWRGGAQQQETQYF. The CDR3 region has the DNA TGTGCCTGGAGAGGGGGGGCCCAGCAACAAGAGACCCAGTACTTC.

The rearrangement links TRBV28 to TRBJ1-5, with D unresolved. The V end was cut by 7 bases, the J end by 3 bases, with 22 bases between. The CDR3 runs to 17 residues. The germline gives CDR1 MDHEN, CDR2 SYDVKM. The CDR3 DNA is TGTGCCAGCACCTCAGACTCGGGGTGGACCCTCAATCAGCCCCAGCATTTT. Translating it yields CASTSDSGWTLNQPQHF.

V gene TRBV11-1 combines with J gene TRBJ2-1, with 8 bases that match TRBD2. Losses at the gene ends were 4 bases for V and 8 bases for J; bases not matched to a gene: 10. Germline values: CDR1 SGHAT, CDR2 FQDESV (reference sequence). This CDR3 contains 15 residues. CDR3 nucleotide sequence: TGTGCCAGCAGCTCATCTCCGGGACTAGTCGATGAGCAGTTCTTC. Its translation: CASSSSPGLVDEQFF.

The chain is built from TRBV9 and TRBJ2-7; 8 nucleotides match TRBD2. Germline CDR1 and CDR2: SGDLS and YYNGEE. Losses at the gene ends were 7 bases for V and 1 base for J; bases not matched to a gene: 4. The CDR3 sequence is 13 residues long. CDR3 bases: TGTGCCAGCGCGGCGGGGGGATCCTACGAGCAGTACTTC. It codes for CASAAGGSYEQYF.

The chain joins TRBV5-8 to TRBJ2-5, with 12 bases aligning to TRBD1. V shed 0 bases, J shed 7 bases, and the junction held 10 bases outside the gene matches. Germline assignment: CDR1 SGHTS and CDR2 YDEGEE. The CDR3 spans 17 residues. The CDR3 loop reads CASSLVSGTGGEGTQYF. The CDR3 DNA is TGTGCCAGCAGCTTGGTGTCTGGGACAGGGGGCGAAGGGACCCAGTACTTC. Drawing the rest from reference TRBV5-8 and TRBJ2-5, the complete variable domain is EAGVTQSPTHLIKTRGQQATLRCSPISGHTSVYWYQQALGLGLQFLLWYDEGEERNRGNFPPRFSGRQFPNYSSELNVNALELEDSALYLCASSLVSGTGGEGTQYFGPGTRLLVL.

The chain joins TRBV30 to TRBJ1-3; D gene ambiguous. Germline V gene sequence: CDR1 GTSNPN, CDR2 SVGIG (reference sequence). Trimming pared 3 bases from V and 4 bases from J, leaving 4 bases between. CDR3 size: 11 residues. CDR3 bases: TGTGCCTGGAGCGCGGGAAACACCATATATTTT. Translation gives CAWSAGNTIYF.

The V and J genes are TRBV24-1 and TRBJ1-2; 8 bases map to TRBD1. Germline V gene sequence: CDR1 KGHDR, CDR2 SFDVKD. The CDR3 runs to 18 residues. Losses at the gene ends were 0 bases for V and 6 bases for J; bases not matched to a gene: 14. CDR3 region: CATSDLFRGPGQGDGYTF. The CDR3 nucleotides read TGTGCCACCAGTGATTTGTTTCGGGGGCCTGGACAGGGTGATGGCTACACCTTC.

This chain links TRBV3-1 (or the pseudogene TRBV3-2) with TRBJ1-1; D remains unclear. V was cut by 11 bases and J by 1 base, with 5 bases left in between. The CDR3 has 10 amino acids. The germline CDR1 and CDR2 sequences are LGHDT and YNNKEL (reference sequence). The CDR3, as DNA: TGTGCCGATAGGAACACTGAAGCTTTCTTT. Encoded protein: CADRNTEAFF.

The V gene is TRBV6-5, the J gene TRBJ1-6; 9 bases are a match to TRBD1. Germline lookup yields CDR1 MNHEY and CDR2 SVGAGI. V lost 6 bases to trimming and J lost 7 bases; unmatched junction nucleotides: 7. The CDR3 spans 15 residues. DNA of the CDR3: TGTGCCAGCAGCTTACAGGGGGCAAGGAATTCACCCCTCCACTTT. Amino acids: CASSLQGARNSPLHF.

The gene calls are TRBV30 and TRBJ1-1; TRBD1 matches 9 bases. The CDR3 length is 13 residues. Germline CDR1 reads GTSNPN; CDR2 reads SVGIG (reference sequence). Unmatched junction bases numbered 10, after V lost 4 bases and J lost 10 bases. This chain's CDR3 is CAWIQSMGQGAFF. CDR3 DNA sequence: TGTGCCTGGATCCAAAGTATGGGACAGGGAGCTTTCTTT.

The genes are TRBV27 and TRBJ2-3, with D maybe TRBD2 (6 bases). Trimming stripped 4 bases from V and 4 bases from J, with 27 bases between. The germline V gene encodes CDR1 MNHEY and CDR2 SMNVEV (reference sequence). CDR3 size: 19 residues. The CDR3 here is CASSSFTLRGGMFPDTQYF. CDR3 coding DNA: TGTGCCAGCAGTTCCTTTACGCTCCGTGGCGGGATGTTCCCAGATACGCAGTATTTT.

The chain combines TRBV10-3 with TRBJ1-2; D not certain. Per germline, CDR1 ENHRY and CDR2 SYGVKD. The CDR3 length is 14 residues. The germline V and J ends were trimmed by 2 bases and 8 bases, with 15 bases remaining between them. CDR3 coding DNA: TGTGCCATCAGTGAGCTTCTGACCGCGGCGGGCTACACCTTC. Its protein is CAISELLTAAGYTF.

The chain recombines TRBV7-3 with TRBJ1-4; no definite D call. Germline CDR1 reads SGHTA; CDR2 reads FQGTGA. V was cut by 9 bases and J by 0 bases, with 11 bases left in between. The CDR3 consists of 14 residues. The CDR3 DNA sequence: TGTGCCAGGATAGCGGGCGCAACTAATGAAAAACTGTTTTTT. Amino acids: CARIAGATNEKLFF.

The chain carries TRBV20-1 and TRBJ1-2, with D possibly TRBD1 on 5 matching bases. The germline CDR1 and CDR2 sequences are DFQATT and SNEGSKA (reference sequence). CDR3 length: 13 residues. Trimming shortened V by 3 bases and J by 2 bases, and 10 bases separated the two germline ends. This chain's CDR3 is CSASGGENYGYTF. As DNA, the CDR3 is TGCAGTGCTAGTGGGGGGGAGAACTATGGCTACACCTTC.